A single T cell receptor beta chain is shown here with its context. These data come from a study of T cells after yellow fever vaccination. TCRdb processed the 5' RACE reads anew with MiXCR; each CDR3 protein has one entry. The sample yields about 85,000 distinct CDR3 sequences, roughly 15% seen once. The germline V gene has CDR1 SGHRS and CDR2 YFSETQ. Trimming took off 6 bases at V and 4 bases at J, with 18 bases between the two ends. This CDR3 region has 15 residues. The sample consisted of CD8+ T cells not binding an NS4B(214-222) dextramer, sorted from PBMCs, taken approximately 22 days after the first yellow fever vaccination. V usage is TRBV5-1 and J usage is TRBJ2-3, with D perhaps matching TRBD2 (7 bases). The receptor comes from a man between 18 and 29 years old who received the YFV17D yellow fever vaccine. The CDR3 DNA is TGCGCCAGCAAGGTATATCAGGGGAGGGCAGATACGCAGTATTTT. Its protein product is CASKVYQGRADTQYF.